This TCR beta chain was found in a study of tumor-infiltrating lymphocytes in primary liver carcinoma. To note about this clonotype: As the CDR3 is not closed by the conserved phenylalanine or tryptophan, this likely results from a read error.

TCR beta cDNA came from about 500 ng total RNA, primed with a constant-region primer. Investigators got TCR beta libraries out of three nested multiplex PCR rounds, done with slightly modified ARM-PCR. The study ran its first two PCR rounds for roughly 10 cycles each, using TRBV1-TRBV30 forward primers and a C-beta reverse primer. TCRdb reanalysed the multiplex PCR reads using MiXCR and keeps one entry per CDR3 protein. The repertoire has 40,000 to 60,000 distinct CDR3 sequences, around 64% of them found once; the top ten carry 25% to 30%. From roughly 18-30 mg of unsorted bulk tissue, DNA and RNA were co-extracted together. The CDR3 is made up of 15 amino acids. The V gene's germline CDR1 is MGHRA and CDR2 YSYEKL. Trimming left V 6 bases short and J 1 base short, with 13 bases between.

The specimen sequenced was liver tumor tissue from sampling region 5. Subset described: tumor region T5, tumor centre. This receptor was obtained from a man aged 40-50 years with primary liver carcinoma and hepatitis B virus infection. J is TRBJ1-5 and V is TRBV4-1, with TRBD1 as a possible D gene (6 bases). CDR3 loop: CASSPGGRSNQPQHL. CDR3 DNA: TGCGCCAGCAGTCCCGGGGGCAGAAGCAATCAGCCCCAGCATCTT.